This T cell receptor beta chain was sequenced in a study of yellow fever vaccine responses in identical twins. Comments on this clonotype: Its antigen remains unidentified.

Trimming took off 5 bases at V and 3 bases at J, with 11 bases between the two ends. The CDR3 length is 13 residues. In germline, CDR1 is DFQATT, CDR2 SNEGSKA (reference sequence). Study-wide points: On the reported evidence, twins' vaccine T cell responses seemed partly convergent and partly personalized.

TCRdb ran MiXCR on the RT-PCR reads and lists one entry per CDR3 protein. This table holds under 25,000 distinct CDR3 sequences, roughly three quarters found once. The material was T cells from blood (PBMCs), unsorted or a sorted subset (not recorded which), obtained before or after yellow fever vaccination (not recorded which). The V call is TRBV20-1, the J call TRBJ2-1; D unresolved. The receptor comes from a woman aged 18-30 years who received the yellow fever vaccine. The CDR3: CSAEAELYNEQFF. The CDR3 DNA sequence: TGCAGTGCTGAGGCGGAGCTCTACAATGAGCAGTTCTTC.